Listed below are T cell receptor beta chains from one sample, sequenced in a study of response to subunit inactivated influenza vaccine. Using its own MiXCR run on the RT-PCR reads, TCRdb lists one record per CDR3 protein. The sample shows roughly 290,000 distinct CDR3 sequences, about a fifth of them seen only once. Material: PBMCs from blood, obtained 21 months after vaccination. These receptors were taken from a man aged 45 to 75 who received an inactivated influenza vaccine. Each CDR3 is given without its conserved first and last residue. The order of the fields is CDR3 length, V gene, J gene, D gene, CDR3 protein. D genes are given only for firm matches.

12,TRBV5-1,TRBJ1-2,-,ASSYSSTETRYT
12,TRBV23-1,TRBJ1-2,-,ASHIRGFEYGYT
13,TRBV11-2,TRBJ1-2,-,ASSQTDGGGYGYT
12,TRBV27,TRBJ2-1,TRBD2,ASSIAGGRYEQF
14,TRBV10-3,TRBJ2-7,TRBD2,AISELELAGAGEQY
12,TRBV12-3/TRBV12-4,TRBJ2-4,TRBD1,ASSSTGVRNIQY
12,TRBV20-1,TRBJ1-1,-,SARVRGPITEAF
12,TRBV6-2/TRBV6-3,TRBJ1-2,-,ASSYNGEFHGYT
11,TRBV20-1,TRBJ2-3,TRBD2,SALSGDTDTQY
12,TRBV12-3/TRBV12-4,TRBJ2-3,TRBD2,ASSTSGGPDTQY
14,TRBV4-2,TRBJ1-4,TRBD1,ASSPKFDRGGEKLF
11,TRBV29-1,TRBJ1-2,TRBD1,SVGTGDGYGYT
14,TRBV4-2,TRBJ2-1,-,ASSQDRDWQGNEQF
11,TRBV5-1,TRBJ2-7,TRBD2,ASSLASGHEQY
11,TRBV12-3/TRBV12-4,TRBJ2-7,TRBD1,ASSRDSTYEQY
13,TRBV5-1,TRBJ1-2,-,ASSSNDDITYGYT
13,TRBV12-3/TRBV12-4,TRBJ2-3,TRBD2,ASSTWTSGGDTQY
11,TRBV5-1,TRBJ2-7,TRBD1,ASSTGQGIEQY
11,TRBV4-3,TRBJ2-2,-,ASSQDYTGELF
13,TRBV7-9,TRBJ2-3,-,ASSRLTVNTDTQY
13,TRBV15,TRBJ1-4,-,ATSRDSKGHEKLF
17,TRBV11-1,TRBJ2-6,-,ASSLKSRDSSSGANVLT
14,TRBV4-1,TRBJ2-7,TRBD2,ASSQTPGLAGYEQY
15,TRBV20-1,TRBJ1-5,-,SAIRQRGIYSNQPQH
13,TRBV5-1,TRBJ2-3,-,ASSPPTGNTDTQY
14,TRBV6-5,TRBJ1-6,TRBD1,ASSYGQGASNSPLH
11,TRBV5-1,TRBJ2-3,-,ASSSTSSDTQY
12,TRBV9,TRBJ1-6,-,ASSVVGENSPLH
12,TRBV18,TRBJ1-5,-,ASSAGSDNQPQH
12,TRBV6-2/TRBV6-3,TRBJ1-2,TRBD1,ASSKDRAQRGYT
12,TRBV28,TRBJ2-7,TRBD2,ASSPVGEGLEQY
7,TRBV7-6,TRBJ1-2,-,ASSPWSF
12,TRBV12-3/TRBV12-4,TRBJ1-2,TRBD1,ASKRDRVAYGYT
13,TRBV10-3,TRBJ2-2,-,AISESSGDTGELF
13,TRBV4-2,TRBJ1-2,TRBD1,ASSGQGASVSSYT
11,TRBV3-1,TRBJ2-7,-,ASSLRIGDEQY
15,TRBV4-3,TRBJ2-7,-,ASSQDTEDKSSYEQY
12,TRBV12-3/TRBV12-4,TRBJ2-3,-,ASRLRRGRDTQY
13,TRBV7-6,TRBJ1-6,TRBD1,ASSWGQEGTSPLH
14,TRBV12-3/TRBV12-4,TRBJ2-2,-,ASSRQDFLNTGELF